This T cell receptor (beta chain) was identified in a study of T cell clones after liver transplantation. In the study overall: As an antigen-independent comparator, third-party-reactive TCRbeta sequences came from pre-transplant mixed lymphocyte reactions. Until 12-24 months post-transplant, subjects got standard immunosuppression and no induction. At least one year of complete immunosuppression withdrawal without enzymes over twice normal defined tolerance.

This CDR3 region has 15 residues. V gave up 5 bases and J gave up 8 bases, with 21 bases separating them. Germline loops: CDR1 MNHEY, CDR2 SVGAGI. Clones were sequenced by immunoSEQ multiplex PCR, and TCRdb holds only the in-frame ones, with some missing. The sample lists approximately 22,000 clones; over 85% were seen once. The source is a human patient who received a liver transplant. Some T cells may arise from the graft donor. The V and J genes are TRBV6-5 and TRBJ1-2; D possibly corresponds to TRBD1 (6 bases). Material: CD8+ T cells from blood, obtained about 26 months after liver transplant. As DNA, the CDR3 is TGTGCCAGCAGTCGCTCACATACAGGGACGTTGGGCTACACCTTC. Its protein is CASSRSHTGTLGYTF.